Listed below are T cell receptor beta chains from one sample, sequenced in a study of T cell clones after liver transplantation. Sequencing used immunoSEQ multiplex PCR; TCRdb keeps in-frame clones, though not all of them. The repertoire consists of about 80,000 clones, with over 80% occurring once and the leading ten covering about 0.52%. Sequencing used CD4+ T cells from blood, obtained roughly 3.5 years after liver transplant. Source of these receptors: a human patient who received a liver transplant. Some T cells may originate from the graft donor. The CDR3 runs from the conserved cysteine through the conserved F or W. A D gene is named only where the DNA matches it firmly. Clone size is not always given. Where it is, it says once, few, many or a class for expanded clones.

j_gene: TRBJ1-2; d_gene: NA; abundance: NA; v_gene: TRBV28; CDR3nt: TGTGCCAGCAGAGAGGGTCGCGACTATGGCTACACCTTC; CDR3aa: CASREGRDYGYTF
j_gene: TRBJ2-5; d_gene: NA; abundance: NA; v_gene: TRBV5-1; CDR3nt: TGCGCCAGCAGCTTGCTGACCGTCGGAGGAGAGACCCAGTACTTC; CDR3aa: CASSLLTVGGETQYF
j_gene: TRBJ2-5; d_gene: NA; abundance: NA; v_gene: TRBV19; CDR3nt: TGTGCCAGTACCTCCTCGAGGGGGCGGGGAGAGACCCAGTACTTC; CDR3aa: CASTSSRGRGETQYF
j_gene: TRBJ2-3; d_gene: NA; abundance: many; v_gene: TRBV9; CDR3nt: TGTGCCAGCAGCGCACGTAGGGCACCCACAGATACGCAGTATTTT; CDR3aa: CASSARRAPTDTQYF
j_gene: TRBJ1-2; d_gene: NA; abundance: NA; v_gene: TRBV5-1; CDR3nt: TGCGCCAGCAGCTTAGAAGGAGCCTCTAACTATGGCTACACCTTC; CDR3aa: CASSLEGASNYGYTF
j_gene: TRBJ2-5; d_gene: TRBD2; abundance: once; v_gene: TRBV5-1; CDR3nt: TGCGCCAGCAGCTTTAAAAGCGGGAGCTGGGAGACCCAGTACTTC; CDR3aa: CASSFKSGSWETQYF
j_gene: TRBJ2-7; d_gene: TRBD2; abundance: NA; v_gene: TRBV5-1; CDR3nt: TGCGCCAGCAGCCCGTGGACTAGCGGGCTTTACGAGCAGTACTTC; CDR3aa: CASSPWTSGLYEQYF
j_gene: TRBJ2-3; d_gene: TRBD2; abundance: few; v_gene: TRBV7-2; CDR3nt: TGTGCCAGCAGCCGGGAGGGCCGGGCAGATACGCAGTATTTT; CDR3aa: CASSREGRADTQYF
j_gene: TRBJ2-2; d_gene: NA; abundance: NA; v_gene: TRBV5-1; CDR3nt: TGCGCCAGCAGCTTGGAAACGGGGACCGGGGAGCTGTTTTTT; CDR3aa: CASSLETGTGELFF
j_gene: TRBJ1-1; d_gene: NA; abundance: NA; v_gene: TRBV7-2; CDR3nt: TGTGCCAGCAGCCCTAGACGGCCCACTGAAGCTTTCTTT; CDR3aa: CASSPRRPTEAFF
j_gene: TRBJ1-2; d_gene: NA; abundance: NA; v_gene: TRBV2; CDR3nt: TGTGCCAGCAGTAAGGACAGAGTATATAACTATGGCTACACCTTC; CDR3aa: CASSKDRVYNYGYTF
j_gene: TRBJ1-1; d_gene: NA; abundance: NA; v_gene: TRBV7-9; CDR3nt: TGTGCCAGCCTCGGAATGAACACTGAAGCTTTCTTT; CDR3aa: CASLGMNTEAFF
j_gene: TRBJ1-1; d_gene: TRBD1; abundance: NA; v_gene: TRBV30; CDR3nt: TGTGCCTGGGACAGGGGGGAGAACACTGAAGCTTTCTTT; CDR3aa: CAWDRGENTEAFF
j_gene: TRBJ2-1; d_gene: TRBD2; abundance: NA; v_gene: TRBV5-1; CDR3nt: TGCGCCAGCAGCTTGGCCTCAGCGGGAGTGGGGAATGAGCAGTTCTTC; CDR3aa: CASSLASAGVGNEQFF
j_gene: TRBJ2-3; d_gene: TRBD1; abundance: NA; v_gene: TRBV5-8; CDR3nt: TGTGCCAGCAGCTCAGGGCGACAGGGGGATACGCAGTATTTT; CDR3aa: CASSSGRQGDTQYF